These 10 T cell receptor beta chains were all obtained from the same sample, sequenced in a study of T cells in Graves' hyperthyroidism and ophthalmopathy. It was RNA transcripts that yielded the amplified TCR beta CDR3 regions. Primed by the HTBI set, a first-round RT-PCR was run on the TCR CDR3. A single record per CDR3 protein comes from TCRdb applying MiXCR to the multiplex PCR reads. The sample yields about 540,000 distinct CDR3 sequences, around 45% seen once. The material sequenced was peripheral blood or thyroid tissue (not recorded which). Receptor source: a woman younger than 35 with Graves' hyperthyroidism.

This clonotype was observed a single time. V is TRBV19 and J is TRBJ1-1, with 8 bases matching TRBD1. The CDR3 contains 13 residues. Germline lookup yields CDR1 LNHDA and CDR2 SQIVND (reference sequence). V shed 9 bases and J 11 bases; nucleotides not matched to a gene: 14. CDR3 loop: CARSDREVGSAFF. For the CDR3, the DNA is TGTGCCAGATCGGACAGGGAGGTGGGGTCGGCTTTCTTT.

This clonotype occurred a few times. An end of the junction differs from the germline gene, which may be a read error. This chain links TRBV9 with TRBJ2-2, with no clear D. Germline lookup yields CDR1 SGDLS and CDR2 YYNGEE. The CDR3 spans 18 residues. CDR3 region: CASSQDERFRASTGELFF. The DNA of the CDR3 is TGCGCCAGCAGCCAAGATGAGAGGTTTCGCGCCAGCACCGGGGAGCTGTTTTTT.

A note on this clonotype: This may be a read error, as it is one base from a much larger clone. The CDR3 ends on some other residue instead of the conserved phenylalanine or tryptophan, so this is likely a read error. V and J are TRBV24-1 and TRBJ1-1; D call uncertain. In germline, CDR1 is KGHDR, CDR2 SFDVKD. The CDR3 runs 11 residues. V was shortened by 5 bases and J by 6 bases, with 6 bases between the two germline ends. CDR3 nucleotide sequence: TGTGCCACCAGTGTTGGGCCTGAAGCTTTCTCT. It encodes CATSVGPEAFS.

This chain uses TRBV2 with TRBJ2-7, with D tentatively TRBD1 (6 bases). This CDR3 comprises 15 residues. Germline lookup yields CDR1 SNHLY and CDR2 FYNNEI. V lost 6 bases to trimming and J lost 4 bases, with 19 bases between them. The CDR3 spells CASRGGTARGYEQYF. The CDR3 nucleotides are TGTGCCAGCAGGGGCGGAACCGCGAGGGGGTACGAGCAGTACTTC.

The CDR3, as DNA: TGTGCCAGCAGGCCACAGGTACCTAGCAATCAGCCCCAGCATTTT. Protein product: CASRPQVPSNQPQHF. This chain uses TRBV12-3 or TRBV12-4 with TRBJ1-5, with D perhaps matching TRBD1 (5 bases). The CDR3 contains 15 residues. The germline V and J ends were trimmed by 6 bases and 0 bases, with 12 bases remaining between them.

The chain has TRBV5-5 and TRBJ2-2; D may be TRBD1 (5 bases). V lost 4 bases to trimming and J lost 0 bases, with 10 bases between them. Germline V gene data show CDR1 as SGHKS and CDR2 as YYEKEE (reference sequence). The CDR3 has 15 amino acids. The CDR3 coding sequence is TGTGCCAGCAGCGTACAGGCCTCGAACACCGGGGAGCTGTTTTTT. Its translation is CASSVQASNTGELFF. The whole variable domain, remainder taken from reference TRBV5-5 and TRBJ2-2, is DAGVTQSPTHLIKTRGQQVTLRCSPISGHKSVSWYQQVLGQGPQFIFQYYEKEERGRGNFPDRFSARQFPNYSSELNVNALLLGDSALYLCASSVQASNTGELFFGEGSRLTVL.

This clonotype showed up many times. V usage is TRBV15 and J usage is TRBJ1-4, with 8 bases fitting TRBD1. This CDR3 contains 16 residues. Germline V gives CDR1 LNHNV, CDR2 YYDKDF (reference sequence). The trim removed 1 base at V and 7 bases at J, leaving 8 bases unmatched. The CDR3 protein is CATSRGSGQGAEKLFF. The CDR3 nucleotides are TGTGCCACCAGCAGAGGGAGTGGGCAGGGGGCTGAAAAACTGTTTTTT.

This clonotype was counted a few times. The genes are TRBV7-9 and TRBJ1-2; perhaps TRBD1 as D (6 bases). The length of the CDR3 is 16 residues. The ends were cut back, 5 bases at V and 2 bases at J, with 18 bases in the middle. Germline V gene sequence: CDR1 SEHNR, CDR2 FQNEAQ (reference sequence). This CDR3 is CASSRADAGANYGYTF. CDR3 in DNA: TGTGCCAGCAGCCGAGCCGACGCAGGGGCCAACTATGGCTACACCTTC.

The rearrangement links TRBV7-1 to TRBJ1-6; 8 nucleotides align to TRBD1. TRBV7-1 is an ORF, with its function uncertain. The CDR3 sequence is 13 residues long. J gave up 10 bases and V 3 bases, and 2 bases lay outside the gene matches. CDR3 bases: TGTGCCAGCAGCTCCAGGGGGCGGTCACCCCTCCACTTT. Protein sequence: CASSSRGRSPLHF.

In DNA, the CDR3 is TGTGCCAGCTCACCAGGGTCTGGGGAGTATTCACCCCTCCACTTT. Its protein is CASSPGSGEYSPLHF. The chain combines TRBV7-9 with TRBJ1-6, with a possible D match to TRBD1 (5 bases). The CDR3 is made up of 15 amino acids. The ends were cut back, 8 bases at V and 8 bases at J, with 19 bases in the middle. The germline CDR1 and CDR2 sequences are SEHNR and FQNEAQ (reference sequence).